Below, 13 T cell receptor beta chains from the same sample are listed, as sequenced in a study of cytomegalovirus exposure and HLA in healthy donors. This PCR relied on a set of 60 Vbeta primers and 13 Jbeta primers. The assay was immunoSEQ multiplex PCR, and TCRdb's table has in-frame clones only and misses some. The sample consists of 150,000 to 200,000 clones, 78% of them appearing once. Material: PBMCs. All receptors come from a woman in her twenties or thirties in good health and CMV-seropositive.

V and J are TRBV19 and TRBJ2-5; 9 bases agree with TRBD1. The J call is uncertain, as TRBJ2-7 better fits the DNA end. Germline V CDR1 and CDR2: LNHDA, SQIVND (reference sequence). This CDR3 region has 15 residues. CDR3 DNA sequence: TGTGCCAGTAGTTGGAGAAGACAGGGGGGCGACGAGCAGTACTTC. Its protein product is CASSWRRQGGDEQYF.

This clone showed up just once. The DNA for the CDR3 is TGCGCCAGCAGCTTGTTAGCTGATTCCTACGAGCAGTACTTC. Amino acids: CASSLLADSYEQYF. The V call is TRBV5-1, the J call TRBJ2-7; D is unresolved. CDR1 SGHRS and CDR2 YFSETQ come from the germline V gene. V lost 1 base, J lost 1 base, and 9 bases lay in between. CDR3 length equals 14 residues.

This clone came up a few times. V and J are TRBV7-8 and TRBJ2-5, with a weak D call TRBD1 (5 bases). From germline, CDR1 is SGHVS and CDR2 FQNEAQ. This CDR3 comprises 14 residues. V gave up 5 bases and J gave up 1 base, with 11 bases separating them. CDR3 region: CASSPGRAQETQYF. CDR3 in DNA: TGTGCCAGCAGCCCTGGCAGGGCCCAAGAGACCCAGTACTTC.

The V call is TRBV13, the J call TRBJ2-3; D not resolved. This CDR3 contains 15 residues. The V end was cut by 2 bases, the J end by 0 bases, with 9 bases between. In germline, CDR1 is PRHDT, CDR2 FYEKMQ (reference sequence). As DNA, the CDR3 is TGTGCCAGCAGCTTATATGGGCCTAGCACAGATACGCAGTATTTT. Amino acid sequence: CASSLYGPSTDTQYF.

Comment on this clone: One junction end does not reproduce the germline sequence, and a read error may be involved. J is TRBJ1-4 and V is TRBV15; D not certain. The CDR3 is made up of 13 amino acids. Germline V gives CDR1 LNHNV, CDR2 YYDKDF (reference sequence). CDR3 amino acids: CATSRDFGLPEGF. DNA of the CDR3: TGTGCCACCAGCAGAGATTTCGGGCTCCCAGAGGGATTT. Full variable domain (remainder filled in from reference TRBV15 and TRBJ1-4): DAMVIQNPRYQVTQFGKPVTLSCSQTLNHNVMYWYQQKSSQAPKLLFHYYDKDFNNEADTPDNFQSRRPNTSFCFLDIRSPGLGDTAMYLCATSRDFGLPEGFGSGTQLSVL.

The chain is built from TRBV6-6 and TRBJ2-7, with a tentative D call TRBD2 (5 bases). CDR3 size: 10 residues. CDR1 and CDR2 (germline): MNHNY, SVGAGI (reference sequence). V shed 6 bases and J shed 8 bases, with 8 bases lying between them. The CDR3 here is CASSEGKQYF. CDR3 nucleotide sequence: TGTGCCAGCAGCGAGGGTAAGCAGTACTTC.

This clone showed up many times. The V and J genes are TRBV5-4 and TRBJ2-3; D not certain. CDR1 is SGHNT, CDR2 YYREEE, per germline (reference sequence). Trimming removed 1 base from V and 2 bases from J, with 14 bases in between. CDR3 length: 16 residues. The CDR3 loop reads CASSLFASAVTDTQYF. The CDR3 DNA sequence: TGTGCCAGCAGCTTGTTCGCCAGCGCGGTCACAGATACGCAGTATTTT.

CDR3 region: CASGPDRVETQYF. CDR3 in DNA: TGTGCCAGCGGCCCGGACAGGGTGGAGACCCAGTACTTC. V gene TRBV2 combines with J gene TRBJ2-5; 8 bases are shared with TRBD1. V lost 8 bases to trimming and J lost 5 bases; unmatched junction nucleotides: 7. The germline CDR1 and CDR2 sequences are SNHLY and FYNNEI. This CDR3 region has 13 residues.

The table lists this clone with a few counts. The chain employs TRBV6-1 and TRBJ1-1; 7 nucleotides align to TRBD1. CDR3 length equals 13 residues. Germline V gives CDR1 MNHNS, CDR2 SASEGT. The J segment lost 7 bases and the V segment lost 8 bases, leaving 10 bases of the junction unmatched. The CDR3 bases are TGTGCCAGCGGAGACAGGGACTTGTTTGAAGCTTTCTTT. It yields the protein CASGDRDLFEAFF.

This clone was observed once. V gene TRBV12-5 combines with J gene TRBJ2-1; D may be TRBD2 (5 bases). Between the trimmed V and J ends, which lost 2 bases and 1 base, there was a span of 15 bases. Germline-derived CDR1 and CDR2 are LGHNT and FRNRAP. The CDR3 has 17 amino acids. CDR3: CASGLRPQPGSYNEQFF. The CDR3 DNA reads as TGTGCTAGTGGTTTGCGGCCCCAGCCGGGGTCCTACAATGAGCAGTTCTTC.

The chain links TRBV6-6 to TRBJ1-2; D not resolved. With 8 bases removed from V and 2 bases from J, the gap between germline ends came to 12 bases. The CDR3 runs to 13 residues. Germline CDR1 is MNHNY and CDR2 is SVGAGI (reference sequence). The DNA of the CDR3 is TGTGCCAGCCGAGAGATCGCCAACTATGGCTACACCTTC. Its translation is CASREIANYGYTF.

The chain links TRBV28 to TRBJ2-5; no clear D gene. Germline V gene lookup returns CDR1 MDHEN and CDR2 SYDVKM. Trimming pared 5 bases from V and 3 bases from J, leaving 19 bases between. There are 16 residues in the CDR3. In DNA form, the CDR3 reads TGTGCCAGCAGTCCAACCCTAGTAGTGAGGAAAGAGACCCAGTACTTC. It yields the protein CASSPTLVVRKETQYF.

The CDR3 bases are TGTGCCAGCAGCAAGACAGGGGGTGGCTACACCTTC. Its translation: CASSKTGGGYTF. This sequence joins TRBV13 and TRBJ1-2, with TRBD1 matching 9 bases. The V segment lost 5 bases and the J segment 7 bases; nucleotides outside the gene matches: 2. Germline-derived CDR1 and CDR2 are PRHDT and FYEKMQ (reference sequence). This CDR3 has 12 amino acids. Looking up the rest from reference TRBV13 and TRBJ1-2 gives the full variable domain: AAGVIQSPRHLIKEKRETATLKCYPIPRHDTVYWYQQGPGQDPQFLISFYEKMQSDKGSIPDRFSAQQFSDYHSELNMSSLELGDSALYFCASSKTGGGYTFGSGTRLTVV.